These 27 T cell receptor beta chains originate from one sample sequenced in a study of early T cells in non-severe SARS-CoV-2 infection. Using its own MiXCR run on the 5' RACE reads, TCRdb lists one record per CDR3 protein. The table has nearly 60,000 distinct CDR3 sequences, about 12% seen once. The material sequenced was whole blood. These receptors originate from an adult who was a healthcare worker with PCR-confirmed SARS-CoV-2 infection or an uninfected control (not recorded which).

This clonotype was recorded a few times. The rearrangement links TRBV9 to TRBJ1-1, with D possibly TRBD1 on 6 matching bases. The V and J ends lost 0 bases and 1 base respectively, with 7 bases between them. Looked up from germline, CDR1 is SGDLS and CDR2 is YYNGEE. The CDR3 totals 14 residues. Here the CDR3 DNA reads TGTGCCAGCAGCGTAGCACAGGGGAACACTGAAGCTTTCTTT. Its translation is CASSVAQGNTEAFF.

This clonotype showed up just a few times. The CDR3 sequence is CASSLAHLPTYEQYF. The CDR3 bases are TGTGCCAGCAGCTTAGCGCATCTCCCGACCTACGAGCAGTACTTC. This chain uses TRBV11-2 with TRBJ2-7; D unresolved. Trimming removed 1 base at V and 2 bases at J, with 12 bases between. Germline values: CDR1 SGHAT, CDR2 FQNNGV. This CDR3 is 15 amino acids long.

This clonotype has only a few counts. J is TRBJ1-2 and V is TRBV11-2, with a tentative D call TRBD1 (5 bases). The CDR3 is made up of 15 amino acids. Germline CDR1 SGHAT, CDR2 FQNNGV. V gave up 1 base and J gave up 3 bases, with 12 bases separating them. The CDR3 protein is CASSLAPAGDYGYTF. Written as DNA, the CDR3 is TGTGCCAGCAGCTTAGCGCCGGCGGGGGACTATGGCTACACCTTC.

This clonotype was counted only a few times. The chain uses TRBV13 and TRBJ1-1; maybe TRBD1 (5 bases). Between the trimmed V and J ends, which lost 2 bases and 5 bases, there was a span of 12 bases. Germline assignment: CDR1 PRHDT and CDR2 FYEKMQ (reference sequence). CDR3 length: 14 residues. In DNA, the CDR3 is TGTGCCAGCAGCTTAAGGGGATCGTTTACTGAAGCTTTCTTT. Protein product: CASSLRGSFTEAFF.

There are a few counts of this clonotype. The rearrangement joins TRBV10-3 to TRBJ2-1; 10 bases agree with TRBD2. From germline, CDR1 is ENHRY and CDR2 SYGVKD. The CDR3 consists of 14 residues. The ends lost 5 bases at V and 6 bases at J; junction bases unmatched: 4. The CDR3 bases are TGTGCCATCAGTCTAGCGGGGGAAGCCAATGAGCAGTTCTTC. Translation gives CAISLAGEANEQFF.

This clonotype was seen ten or more times. The CDR3 loop is CATSTGVKNIQYF. As DNA, the CDR3 is TGTGCCACCAGTACAGGGGTCAAAAACATTCAGTACTTC. This chain links TRBV24-1 with TRBJ2-4, with 7 bases lining up with TRBD1. The CDR3 length is 13 residues. Germline loops: CDR1 KGHDR, CDR2 SFDVKD. J gave up 3 bases and V 6 bases, and 1 base lay outside the gene matches.

This clonotype was recorded many times. The V and J genes are TRBV7-6 and TRBJ2-1, with D perhaps TRBD2 (6 bases). The CDR3 contains 16 residues. Germline lookup yields CDR1 SGHVS and CDR2 FNYEAQ. The V gene lost 1 base and the J gene lost 3 bases, with 13 bases spanning the gap. CDR3 region: CASSLGVSGSYNEQFF. DNA of the CDR3: TGTGCCAGCAGCTTAGGGGTTAGCGGAAGCTACAATGAGCAGTTCTTC. Using reference TRBV7-6 and TRBJ2-1 for the parts outside the CDR3, the full variable domain is GAGVSQSPRYKVTKRGQDVALRCDPISGHVSLYWYRQALGQGPEFLTYFNYEAQQDKSGLPNDRFSAERPEGSISTLTIQRTEQRDSAMYRCASSLGVSGSYNEQFFGPGTRLTVL.

This clonotype was found many times. The V and J genes are TRBV11-2 and TRBJ1-6; D gene ambiguous. Germline V gene lookup returns CDR1 SGHAT and CDR2 FQNNGV. The CDR3 runs 14 residues. Trimming shortened V by 1 base and J by 7 bases, and 8 bases separated the two germline ends. CDR3 nucleotide sequence: TGTGCCAGCAGCTTAGCCCCCCGGAATTCACCCCTCCACTTT. It translates to CASSLAPRNSPLHF.

This chain uses TRBV7-2 with TRBJ2-5; D is unclear. In germline, CDR1 is SGHTA, CDR2 FQGNSA. Deletions cut 5 bases from V and 8 bases from J, with 15 bases between. The CDR3 has 13 residues. CDR3 sequence (DNA): TGTGCCAGCAGCCGAGTGGAGTCCAGTACCCAGTACTTC. Residues: CASSRVESSTQYF.

This chain joins TRBV29-1 and TRBJ1-1; tentative D call: TRBD1 (6 bases). There are 13 residues in the CDR3. V dropped 5 bases and J dropped 1 base, with 11 bases sitting between them. CDR1 SQVTM and CDR2 ANQGSEA come from the germline V gene. The CDR3 loop is CSVKGQRNTEAFF. The CDR3 bases are TGCAGCGTTAAAGGACAGAGGAACACTGAAGCTTTCTTT.

This clonotype was counted only a few times. J is TRBJ1-4 and V is TRBV27; the D gene is possibly TRBD1 (6 bases). Trimming removed 4 bases at V and 3 bases at J, with 12 bases between. CDR1 and CDR2 from the germline V gene are MNHEY and SMNVEV (reference sequence). CDR3 length: 15 residues. The CDR3 bases are TGTGCCAGCAGTTCGGACAGTAAGGCTAATGAAAAACTGTTTTTT. It yields the protein CASSSDSKANEKLFF.

This clonotype came up many times. The genes are TRBV7-2 and TRBJ2-1, with TRBD2 matching over 8 bases. The CDR3 length is 15 residues. Germline V gives CDR1 SGHTA, CDR2 FQGNSA. V shed 6 bases and J 4 bases; nucleotides not matched to a gene: 8. The CDR3 nucleotides read TGTGCCAGCAGGTCCACTAGCGGCCTTTACAATGAGCAGTTCTTC. This translates into CASRSTSGLYNEQFF. Based on the CDR3 plus reference TRBV7-2 and TRBJ2-1, the full variable domain is GAGVSQSPSNKVTEKGKDVELRCDPISGHTALYWYRQSLGQGLEFLIYFQGNSAPDKSGLPSDRFSAERTGGSVSTLTIQRTQQEDSAVYLCASRSTSGLYNEQFFGPGTRLTVL.

This clonotype was picked up many times. V and J are TRBV18 and TRBJ2-5, with 10 bases that match TRBD2. CDR1 and CDR2 from the germline V gene are KGHSH and LQKENI. V lost 8 bases and J lost 3; bases outside the gene matches: 6. CDR3 length: 14 residues. CDR3 region: CASLLLAGEETQYF. The CDR3 DNA is TGTGCCAGCCTCCTTCTAGCGGGAGAAGAGACCCAGTACTTC.

This clonotype occurred many times. The chain recombines TRBV5-1 with TRBJ2-2; D is uncertain. The CDR3 sequence is 15 residues long. Germline V gene sequence: CDR1 SGHRS, CDR2 YFSETQ. The ends were cut back, 0 bases at V and 2 bases at J, with 8 bases in the middle. This CDR3 is CASSLALGNTGELFF. As DNA, the CDR3 is TGCGCCAGCAGCTTGGCCCTGGGAAACACCGGGGAGCTGTTTTTT.

This chain joins TRBV6-2 or TRBV6-3 and TRBJ2-3; TRBD2 is a possible D gene (5 bases). The CDR3 loop spans 15 amino acids. V was trimmed by 6 bases and J by 2 bases, leaving 15 bases between them. CDR1 MNHEY and CDR2 SVGEGT come from the germline V gene. This CDR3 is CASSSTWTHTDTQYF. The CDR3 nucleotides are TGTGCCAGCAGCTCCACGTGGACTCACACAGATACGCAGTATTTT.

This clonotype was seen many times. This rearrangement joins TRBV6-5 to TRBJ1-2; possibly TRBD1 for D (6 bases). CDR1 is MNHEY and CDR2 is SVGAGI in the germline V gene. This CDR3 is built from 15 residues. Deletions cut 2 bases from V and 3 bases from J, with 13 bases between. The CDR3 DNA reads TGTGCCAGCAGTTACCGGGGGCGGCTCGACTATGGCTACACCTTC. Residues: CASSYRGRLDYGYTF.

This clonotype appeared a few times. The rearrangement uses TRBV7-2 and TRBJ1-5; 8 positions match TRBD1. The CDR3 is 13 amino acids. V was clipped by 5 bases and J by 9 bases; unmatched bases: 6. In germline, CDR1 is SGHTA, CDR2 FQGNSA. CDR3 protein: CASSPTGASPQHF. The CDR3, as DNA: TGTGCCAGCAGCCCGACAGGGGCATCGCCCCAGCATTTT.

This clonotype was counted ten times or more. This rearrangement joins TRBV7-9 to TRBJ2-3; 8 bases are a match to TRBD2. The CDR3 has 13 residues. The trim removed 3 bases at V and 7 bases at J, leaving 3 bases unmatched. CDR1 SEHNR and CDR2 FQNEAQ come from the germline V gene (reference sequence). CDR3 DNA sequence: TGTGCCAGCAGCTTGGCTAGCGGGTATACGCAGTATTTT. Translated, it gives CASSLASGYTQYF. The full variable domain, its missing parts supplied by reference TRBV7-9 and TRBJ2-3, is DTGVSQNPRHKITKRGQNVTFRCDPISEHNRLYWYRQTLGQGPEFLTYFQNEAQLEKSRLLSDRFSAERPKGSFSTLEIQRTEQGDSAMYLCASSLASGYTQYFGPGTRLTVL.

There are a few counts of this clonotype. J is TRBJ2-1 and V is TRBV7-6; TRBD1 matches at 9 bases. With V trimmed by 1 base and J by 7 bases, 11 bases remained unmatched. Germline assignment: CDR1 SGHVS and CDR2 FNYEAQ. The CDR3 is 17 amino acids. CDR3 loop: CASSLGLGQGAGNEQFF. CDR3 in DNA: TGTGCCAGCAGCTTAGGGTTGGGACAGGGCGCCGGGAATGAGCAGTTCTTC.

Ten or more counts support this clonotype. The junction does not match germline at one end; this may be a read error. The CDR3 DNA reads TGTGCTAGCAGCTTCGGGTTGGGGGACATTCAGTACTTC. It is translated as CASSFGLGDIQYF. The V and J genes are TRBV7-7 and TRBJ2-4; D tentatively fits TRBD1 or TRBD2 (5 bases each). Germline V gene data show CDR1 as SSHAT and CDR2 as FNYEAQ (reference sequence). The CDR3 is 13 amino acids.

This clonotype turned up a few times. The CDR3 DNA is TGTGCCAGCAGCTTGGTCGAGGCCAAGTCACCGCAGTTCTTC. Amino acid sequence: CASSLVEAKSPQFF. The chain joins TRBV5-4 to TRBJ2-1, with unresolved D. The length of the CDR3 is 14 residues. CDR1 and CDR2 (germline): SGHNT, YYREEE (reference sequence). V gave up 0 bases and J gave up 12 bases, with 16 bases separating them.

This chain uses TRBV28 with TRBJ2-3; TRBD2 agrees at 7 bases. The CDR3 has 16 amino acids. Trimming took 4 bases from V and 2 from J; bases not matched to a gene: 9. Germline V CDR1 and CDR2: MDHEN, SYDVKM. The CDR3 nucleotides are TGTGCCAGCAGTTCCCCCGGACTAGACTCCACAGATACGCAGTATTTT. It yields the protein CASSSPGLDSTDTQYF.

The chain has TRBV5-1 and TRBJ2-1; TRBD2 matches at 8 bases. Trimming took 1 base from V and 5 from J; bases not matched to a gene: 5. Germline CDR1 reads SGHRS; CDR2 reads YFSETQ. The CDR3 length is 15 residues. The CDR3 bases are TGCGCCAGCAGCTTGACTAGCGGCAAACACAATGAGCAGTTCTTC. The encoded protein is CASSLTSGKHNEQFF.

This rearrangement joins TRBV28 to TRBJ2-7, with D uncertain. V dropped 8 bases and J dropped 4 bases, with 18 bases sitting between them. In germline, CDR1 is MDHEN, CDR2 SYDVKM. This CDR3 spans 14 amino acids. Here the CDR3 DNA reads TGTGCCAGCGGGCCTCGTTGGCGAACTTACGAGCAGTACTTC. This translates into CASGPRWRTYEQYF. Full variable domain (outside the CDR3, taken from reference TRBV28 and TRBJ2-7): DVKVTQSSRYLVKRTGEKVFLECVQDMDHENMFWYRQDPGLGLRLIYFSYDVKMKEKGDIPEGYSVSREKKERFSLILESASTNQTSMYLCASGPRWRTYEQYFGPGTRLTVT.

This clonotype was detected ten times or more. The CDR3 DNA reads TGTGCCAGCAGTTACCCGGGGGGGACTGAAGCTTTCTTT. Translation gives CASSYPGGTEAFF. The chain couples TRBV6-5 to TRBJ1-1; TRBD1 is a possible D gene (5 bases). This CDR3 is built from 13 residues. Deletions cut 2 bases from V and 5 bases from J, with 9 bases between. Looked up from germline, CDR1 is MNHEY and CDR2 is SVGAGI.

This clonotype was seen at least ten times. The V and J genes are TRBV20-1 and TRBJ2-7; the match to TRBD1 covers 8 bases. J lost 0 bases, V lost 7 bases, and 5 bases had no gene match. Germline assignment: CDR1 DFQATT and CDR2 SNEGSKA (reference sequence). The CDR3 covers 13 residues. DNA for the CDR3: TGCAGTGTTAACAGGGGGTCCTCCTACGAGCAGTACTTC. Translation gives CSVNRGSSYEQYF.

This clonotype came up a few times. This chain uses TRBV15 with TRBJ2-7; 9 bases align to TRBD1. V lost 0 bases to trimming and J lost 3 bases; unmatched junction nucleotides: 12. Germline V gives CDR1 LNHNV, CDR2 YYDKDF (reference sequence). The CDR3 spans 18 residues. The CDR3 sequence: CATSRDKGQGLRSYEQYF. The CDR3 DNA reads as TGTGCCACCAGCAGAGATAAGGGACAGGGCCTCAGAAGCTACGAGCAGTACTTC.